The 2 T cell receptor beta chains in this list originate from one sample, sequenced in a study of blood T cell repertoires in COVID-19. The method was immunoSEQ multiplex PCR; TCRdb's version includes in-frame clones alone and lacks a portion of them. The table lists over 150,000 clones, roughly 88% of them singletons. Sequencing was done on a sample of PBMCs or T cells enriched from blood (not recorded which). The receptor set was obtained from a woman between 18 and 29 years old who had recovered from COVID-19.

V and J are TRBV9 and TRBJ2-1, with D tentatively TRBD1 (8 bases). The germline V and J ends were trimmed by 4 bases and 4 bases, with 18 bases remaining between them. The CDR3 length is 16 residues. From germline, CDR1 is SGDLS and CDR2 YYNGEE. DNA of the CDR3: TGTGCCAGCAGCCCCGGGGGGACAGGAGTATACAATGAGCAGTTCTTC. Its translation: CASSPGGTGVYNEQFF. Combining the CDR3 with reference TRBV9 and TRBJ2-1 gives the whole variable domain DSGVTQTPKHLITATGQRVTLRCSPRSGDLSVYWYQQSLDQGLQFLIQYYNGEERAKGNILERFSAQQFPDLHSELNLSSLELGDSALYFCASSPGGTGVYNEQFFGPGTRLTVL.

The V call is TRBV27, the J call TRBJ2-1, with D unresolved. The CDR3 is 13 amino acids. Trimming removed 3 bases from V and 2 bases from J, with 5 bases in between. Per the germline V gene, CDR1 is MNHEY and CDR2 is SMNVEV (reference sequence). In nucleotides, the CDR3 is TGTGCCAGCAGTTTTTCAGCCTACAATGAGCAGTTCTTC. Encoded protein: CASSFSAYNEQFF.